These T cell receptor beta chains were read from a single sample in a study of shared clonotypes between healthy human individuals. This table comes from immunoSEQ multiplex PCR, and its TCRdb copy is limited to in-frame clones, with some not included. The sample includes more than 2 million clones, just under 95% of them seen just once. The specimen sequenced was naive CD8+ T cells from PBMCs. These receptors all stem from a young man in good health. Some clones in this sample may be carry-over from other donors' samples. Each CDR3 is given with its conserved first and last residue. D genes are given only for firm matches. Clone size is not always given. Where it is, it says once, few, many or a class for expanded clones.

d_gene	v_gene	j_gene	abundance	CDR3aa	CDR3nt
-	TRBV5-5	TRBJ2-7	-	CASSFGASSYEQYF	TGTGCCAGCAGCTTCGGGGCGTCCTCCTACGAGCAGTACTTC
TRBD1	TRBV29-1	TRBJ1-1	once	CSAERPGGAFF	TGCAGCGCTGAGAGACCAGGGGGGGCTTTCTTT
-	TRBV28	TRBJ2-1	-	CASKWGVSYNEQFF	TGTGCCAGCAAGTGGGGGGTATCCTACAATGAGCAGTTCTTC
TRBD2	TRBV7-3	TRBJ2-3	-	CASSLTAAGETDTQYF	TGTGCCAGCAGCTTAACGGCAGCGGGAGAGACAGATACGCAGTATTTT
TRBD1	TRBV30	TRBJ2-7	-	CAWSHRGHEQYF	TGTGCCTGGAGTCACAGGGGACACGAGCAGTACTTC
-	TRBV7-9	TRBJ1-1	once	CASSLNEGNAEAFF	TGTGCCAGCAGCTTAAATGAGGGGAACGCTGAAGCTTTCTTT
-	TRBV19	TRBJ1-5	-	CASSPLFVRGQPQHF	TGTGCCAGTAGTCCGTTATTCGTACGGGGTCAGCCCCAGCATTTT
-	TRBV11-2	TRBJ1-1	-	CASSSSWGEEAFF	TGTGCCAGCAGCTCCTCGTGGGGTGAGGAAGCTTTCTTT
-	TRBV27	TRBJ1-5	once	CASSLVRRGFSNQPQHF	TGTGCCAGCAGTTTAGTCCGGAGGGGCTTTAGCAATCAGCCCCAGCATTTT
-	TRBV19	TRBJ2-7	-	CASSLPPGAGSYEQYF	TGTGCCAGTAGTCTCCCCCCCGGGGCCGGCTCCTACGAGCAGTACTTC
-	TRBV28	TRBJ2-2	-	CASKKGRGGELFF	TGTGCCAGCAAAAAAGGACGGGGCGGGGAGCTGTTTTTT
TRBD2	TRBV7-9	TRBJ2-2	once	CASSPTSGRSSGELFF	TGTGCCAGCAGCCCGACTAGCGGGAGGAGTTCCGGGGAGCTGTTTTTT
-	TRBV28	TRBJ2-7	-	CASTQRGLYEQYF	TGTGCCAGCACTCAACGGGGCCTCTACGAGCAGTACTTC
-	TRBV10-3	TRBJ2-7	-	CAISLRGYEQYF	TGTGCCATCAGTCTCCGGGGTTACGAGCAGTACTTC
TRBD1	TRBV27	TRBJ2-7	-	CASSLSVGDRDYEQYF	TGTGCCAGCAGTTTAAGTGTCGGGGACAGGGACTACGAGCAGTACTTC
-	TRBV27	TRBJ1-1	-	CASSLWGLSGGLNTEAFF	TGTGCCAGCAGTTTATGGGGGCTTTCTGGCGGCTTGAACACTGAAGCTTTCTTT